This T cell receptor (beta chain) is from a study of CD8 T cells in Susac syndrome. Findings and caveats of the study: An acknowledgment was made by the study that its TCR sequencing and HLA analysis involved relatively few individuals.

Trimming left V 0 bases short and J 0 bases short, with 4 bases between. The length of the CDR3 is 13 residues. Germline V CDR1 and CDR2: SGHNT, YYREEE (reference sequence). Random hexamers were used to reverse transcribe an amount of roughly 0.5 to 1 ug RNA. MiXCR was run by TCRdb on the immunoSEQ multiplex PCR reads, yielding one entry per CDR3 protein. The repertoire holds 180,000 or so distinct CDR3 sequences, with about 95% as singletons. This clonotype was observed many times. The antigen is not known. TCR beta sequencing covered blood CD8+ and CD4+ T cells. Negative isolation yielded CD4+ and CD8+ T cells, and FACS enriched TEMRA cells.

Sequences were obtained from CD4+ T cells from PBMCs. The origin of this receptor is a human donor in good health. The chain carries TRBV5-4 and TRBJ2-7; D is ambiguous. CDR3 nucleotide sequence: TGTGCCAGCAGCTTGGGTAGCTCCTACGAGCAGTACTTC. It is translated as CASSLGSSYEQYF. The entire variable domain, with the rest obtained from reference TRBV5-4 and TRBJ2-7, is as follows: ETGVTQSPTHLIKTRGQQVTLRCSSQSGHNTVSWYQQALGQGPQFIFQYYREEENGRGNFPPRFSGLQFPNYSSELNVNALELDDSALYLCASSLGSSYEQYFGPGTRLTVT.